The rows below give T cell receptor beta chains drawn from one sample of a study of early T cells in non-severe SARS-CoV-2 infection. TCRdb fed the 5' RACE reads into MiXCR, producing one record per CDR3 protein. The data show just under 65,000 distinct CDR3 sequences, roughly 9% seen once. The sample was whole blood, taken at baseline. All receptors derive from an adult who was a healthcare worker with PCR-confirmed SARS-CoV-2 infection or an uninfected control (not recorded which). Each CDR3 is given with its conserved first and last residue. D genes are given only for firm matches. For some rows the clone size is stated as once, few or many, or as a class when expanded; others skip it.

d_call: TRBD2; clone_size: few; v_call: TRBV7-6; j_call: TRBJ2-2; cdr3_nt: TGTGCCAGCAGCATCAGCGGGAAGACGAACACCGGGGAGCTGTTTTTT; cdr3_aa: CASSISGKTNTGELFF
d_call: -; clone_size: -; v_call: TRBV7-9; j_call: TRBJ2-3; cdr3_nt: TGTGCCAGCAGCCGGGGCCAAGCGGATACGCAGTATTTT; cdr3_aa: CASSRGQADTQYF
d_call: TRBD2; clone_size: -; v_call: TRBV20-1; j_call: TRBJ2-3; cdr3_nt: TGCAGTGCGGCGCCGGGACTAGCGCCAGATACGCAGTATTTT; cdr3_aa: CSAAPGLAPDTQYF
d_call: TRBD2; clone_size: -; v_call: TRBV9; j_call: TRBJ2-5; cdr3_nt: TGTGCCAGCAGCCAAAGCGGGAGAGAGACCCAGTACTTC; cdr3_aa: CASSQSGRETQYF
d_call: -; clone_size: -; v_call: TRBV20-1; j_call: TRBJ2-1; cdr3_nt: TGCAGTGCTTTCCCCCTTAGCTCCTACAATGAGCAGTTCTTC; cdr3_aa: CSAFPLSSYNEQFF
d_call: TRBD1; clone_size: medium-sized; v_call: TRBV7-9; j_call: TRBJ2-3; cdr3_nt: TGTGCCAGCAGCTGGGGACAGGGGGAGGCAGATACGCAGTATTTT; cdr3_aa: CASSWGQGEADTQYF
d_call: -; clone_size: -; v_call: TRBV12-3/TRBV12-4; j_call: TRBJ1-1; cdr3_nt: TGTGCCAGCAGTTGGGCGGGGAACACTGAAGCTTTCTTT; cdr3_aa: CASSWAGNTEAFF
d_call: -; clone_size: -; v_call: TRBV11-3; j_call: TRBJ2-3; cdr3_nt: TGTGCCAGCAGCCTAAGCCGGACGGCAGATACGCAGTATTTT; cdr3_aa: CASSLSRTADTQYF
d_call: -; clone_size: many; v_call: TRBV20-1; j_call: TRBJ2-7; cdr3_nt: TGCAGTGCTGTCCCCCAGGACTACGAGCAGTACTTC; cdr3_aa: CSAVPQDYEQYF
d_call: -; clone_size: -; v_call: TRBV11-2; j_call: TRBJ1-1; cdr3_nt: TGTGCCAGCAGCTTATCCGGATCTACCACTGAAGCTTTCTTT; cdr3_aa: CASSLSGSTTEAFF
d_call: -; clone_size: -; v_call: TRBV10-1; j_call: TRBJ2-7; cdr3_nt: TGCGCCAGCAGTGGGCCGGACGGGTCGCAGTACTTC; cdr3_aa: CASSGPDGSQYF
d_call: TRBD2; clone_size: -; v_call: TRBV7-9; j_call: TRBJ2-1; cdr3_nt: TGTGCCAGCAGCCGGACTAGCGGTTTACACAATGAGCAGTTCTTC; cdr3_aa: CASSRTSGLHNEQFF
d_call: -; clone_size: -; v_call: TRBV11-2; j_call: TRBJ1-2; cdr3_nt: TGTGCCAGCAGCTTAGATGGTGGCAGGATAGACTCTTTCTATGGCTACACCTTC; cdr3_aa: CASSLDGGRIDSFYGYTF
d_call: -; clone_size: once; v_call: TRBV5-6; j_call: TRBJ1-6; cdr3_nt: TGTGCCAGCAGCTTGGACGGGAGCTCCTATAATTCACCCCTCCACTTT; cdr3_aa: CASSLDGSSYNSPLHF
d_call: -; clone_size: few; v_call: TRBV7-2; j_call: TRBJ2-5; cdr3_nt: TGTGCCAGCAGCCAACACCGGACAGCTAAGAAGACCCAGTACTTC; cdr3_aa: CASSQHRTAKKTQYF
d_call: TRBD1; clone_size: -; v_call: TRBV20-1; j_call: TRBJ1-2; cdr3_nt: TGCAGTGCTGTTTCCGACAGGGGGGTTGGCTACACCTTC; cdr3_aa: CSAVSDRGVGYTF
d_call: -; clone_size: many; v_call: TRBV6-1; j_call: TRBJ1-2; cdr3_nt: TGTGCCAGCAGACGAGGGGGGGGCGACTATGGCTACACCTTC; cdr3_aa: CASRRGGGDYGYTF
d_call: TRBD2; clone_size: many; v_call: TRBV11-2; j_call: TRBJ2-5; cdr3_nt: TGTGCCAGCAGGCAGGGCGGGAGGAAGGAGACCCAGTACTTC; cdr3_aa: CASRQGGRKETQYF
d_call: TRBD1; clone_size: many; v_call: TRBV28; j_call: TRBJ1-1; cdr3_nt: TGTGCCAGCAGTTTAAGTACAGGGGTTAGGATAGACACTGAAGCTTTCTTT; cdr3_aa: CASSLSTGVRIDTEAFF
d_call: TRBD2; clone_size: medium-sized; v_call: TRBV6-2/TRBV6-3; j_call: TRBJ2-4; cdr3_nt: TGTGCCAGCAGTCCACCAAGCGGGAGTGACATTCAGTACTTC; cdr3_aa: CASSPPSGSDIQYF
d_call: -; clone_size: -; v_call: TRBV12-3/TRBV12-4; j_call: TRBJ1-1; cdr3_nt: TGTGCCAGCTCCGGACGAAGCCCTGAAGCTTTCTTT; cdr3_aa: CASSGRSPEAFF
d_call: TRBD1; clone_size: many; v_call: TRBV7-7; j_call: TRBJ1-4; cdr3_nt: TGTGCTAGCAGCCGCGGGACAGGGCCTAATGAAAAACTGTTTTTT; cdr3_aa: CASSRGTGPNEKLFF
d_call: -; clone_size: few; v_call: TRBV6-1; j_call: TRBJ2-7; cdr3_nt: TGTGCCACCCAATGGGGACTCACCCGCCCCTACGAGCAGTACTTC; cdr3_aa: CATQWGLTRPYEQYF
d_call: TRBD1; clone_size: few; v_call: TRBV5-4; j_call: TRBJ1-1; cdr3_nt: TGTGCCAGCAGCTTTCAGGGGGCAACAACTGAAGCTTTCTTT; cdr3_aa: CASSFQGATTEAFF
d_call: -; clone_size: few; v_call: TRBV2; j_call: TRBJ1-1; cdr3_nt: TGTGCCAGCACCTGGGGGGGGGTTCCCATGAACACTGAAGCTTTCTTT; cdr3_aa: CASTWGGVPMNTEAFF
d_call: TRBD1; clone_size: -; v_call: TRBV7-9; j_call: TRBJ2-1; cdr3_nt: TGTGCCAGCAGCTTCGGACAGGGCGAAAGCGATGAGCAGTTCTTC; cdr3_aa: CASSFGQGESDEQFF
d_call: TRBD1; clone_size: -; v_call: TRBV18; j_call: TRBJ1-1; cdr3_nt: TGTGCCAGCTCACCGGACAGGGAGAATGAAGCTTTCTTT; cdr3_aa: CASSPDRENEAFF
d_call: TRBD1; clone_size: -; v_call: TRBV6-2/TRBV6-3; j_call: TRBJ2-2; cdr3_nt: TGTGCCAGCAGTCGACAGGGTAGCACCGGGGAGCTGTTTTTT; cdr3_aa: CASSRQGSTGELFF
d_call: -; clone_size: few; v_call: TRBV6-5; j_call: TRBJ2-1; cdr3_nt: TGTGCCAGCAGTTACTTCGCAGGGGATTTATTCACCTACAATGAGCAGTTCTTC; cdr3_aa: CASSYFAGDLFTYNEQFF
d_call: TRBD2; clone_size: many; v_call: TRBV5-1; j_call: TRBJ2-3; cdr3_nt: TGCGCCAGCAGCTTGGCCACGGGACTAGCGGGAGATACGCAGTATTTT; cdr3_aa: CASSLATGLAGDTQYF
d_call: -; clone_size: -; v_call: TRBV7-9; j_call: TRBJ2-7; cdr3_nt: TGTGCCAGCAGCTTAGGAGGGTTAGGCGAGCAGTACTTC; cdr3_aa: CASSLGGLGEQYF
d_call: -; clone_size: few; v_call: TRBV7-9; j_call: TRBJ2-5; cdr3_nt: TGTGCCAGCAGCCGGACCCAACCAGGGGCTCAAGAGACCCAGTACTTC; cdr3_aa: CASSRTQPGAQETQYF
d_call: TRBD2; clone_size: many; v_call: TRBV5-5; j_call: TRBJ2-1; cdr3_nt: TGTGCCAGCAGCCATAGCGGGAGGAGCAATGAGCAGTTCTTC; cdr3_aa: CASSHSGRSNEQFF
d_call: -; clone_size: few; v_call: TRBV30; j_call: TRBJ1-1; cdr3_nt: TGTGCCTGGACCCCTCGGGGGCTGAATGAAGCTTTCTTT; cdr3_aa: CAWTPRGLNEAFF
d_call: -; clone_size: -; v_call: TRBV7-2; j_call: TRBJ1-6; cdr3_nt: TGTGCCAGCAGCGTTAGGGGTTCCTATAATTCACCCCTCCACTTT; cdr3_aa: CASSVRGSYNSPLHF
d_call: TRBD1; clone_size: -; v_call: TRBV30; j_call: TRBJ1-1; cdr3_nt: TGTGCCTGGAGTGTACCGCAATTACAGGGGGAAGCTTTCTTT; cdr3_aa: CAWSVPQLQGEAFF
d_call: TRBD1; clone_size: few; v_call: TRBV5-4; j_call: TRBJ1-4; cdr3_nt: TGTGCCAGCAGCCCATCACAGGGGGTGGGTGAAAAACTGTTTTTT; cdr3_aa: CASSPSQGVGEKLFF
d_call: -; clone_size: few; v_call: TRBV6-2/TRBV6-3; j_call: TRBJ1-5; cdr3_nt: TGTGCCAGCAGTTGGTCCTTGGGGAACAGCGTAAGATATAGCAATCAGCCCCAGCATTTT; cdr3_aa: CASSWSLGNSVRYSNQPQHF
d_call: TRBD1; clone_size: few; v_call: TRBV20-1; j_call: TRBJ1-1; cdr3_nt: TGCAGTGCTAGAGATCAGGGGGGTGGCACTGAAGCTTTCTTT; cdr3_aa: CSARDQGGGTEAFF
d_call: TRBD1; clone_size: few; v_call: TRBV7-3; j_call: TRBJ2-5; cdr3_nt: TGTGCCAGCAGCTCCAGGGGGTCTGAGACCCAGTACTTC; cdr3_aa: CASSSRGSETQYF
d_call: -; clone_size: -; v_call: TRBV2; j_call: TRBJ2-3; cdr3_nt: TGTGCCAGCTCAGCCAGGGCTGATACGCAGTATTTT; cdr3_aa: CASSARADTQYF
d_call: TRBD2; clone_size: few; v_call: TRBV7-3; j_call: TRBJ2-3; cdr3_nt: TGTGCCAGCAGCCAAGGACCCGGGGGGACGCAGTATTTT; cdr3_aa: CASSQGPGGTQYF
d_call: TRBD1; clone_size: -; v_call: TRBV25-1; j_call: TRBJ2-3; cdr3_nt: TGTGCCAGCAGTGTCCCTGGGACAGGGGGAGATACGCAGTATTTT; cdr3_aa: CASSVPGTGGDTQYF
d_call: -; clone_size: many; v_call: TRBV12-3/TRBV12-4; j_call: TRBJ2-1; cdr3_nt: TGTGCCAGCAGACCCCGGCCCCCAGGGGCCGGGAACAATGAGCAGTTCTTC; cdr3_aa: CASRPRPPGAGNNEQFF
d_call: -; clone_size: -; v_call: TRBV15; j_call: TRBJ2-3; cdr3_nt: TGTGCCACCAGCAAGAGCGCCACAGATACGCAGTATTTT; cdr3_aa: CATSKSATDTQYF
d_call: -; clone_size: medium-sized; v_call: TRBV27; j_call: TRBJ2-3; cdr3_nt: TGTGCCAGCAGTTTAAGGGATCACACAGATACGCAGTATTTT; cdr3_aa: CASSLRDHTDTQYF
d_call: TRBD2; clone_size: -; v_call: TRBV7-2; j_call: TRBJ2-1; cdr3_nt: TGTGCCAGCAGCTTAGGCCCCCTAGCGGGGTACAATGAGCAGTTCTTC; cdr3_aa: CASSLGPLAGYNEQFF
d_call: TRBD2; clone_size: many; v_call: TRBV7-8; j_call: TRBJ2-7; cdr3_nt: TGTGCCAGCAGCTTAACCGGGACTACTTTAGACGAGCAGTACTTC; cdr3_aa: CASSLTGTTLDEQYF
d_call: -; clone_size: many; v_call: TRBV3-1; j_call: TRBJ2-5; cdr3_nt: TGTGCCAGCAGCCAAGATGGGAGCGAAGGGGAGACCCAGTACTTC; cdr3_aa: CASSQDGSEGETQYF
d_call: TRBD2; clone_size: many; v_call: TRBV6-5; j_call: TRBJ2-1; cdr3_nt: TGTGCCAGCAGTCGGGATAGCGGGAGCTCCTACAATGAGCAGTTCTTC; cdr3_aa: CASSRDSGSSYNEQFF
d_call: TRBD2; clone_size: -; v_call: TRBV2; j_call: TRBJ2-1; cdr3_nt: TGTGCCAGCAGTGAAGTGGGGACTAGGAAGGGGAGCAATGAGCAGTTCTTC; cdr3_aa: CASSEVGTRKGSNEQFF
d_call: -; clone_size: few; v_call: TRBV7-2; j_call: TRBJ1-1; cdr3_nt: TGTGCCAGCAGCTTAATTACAGGACTTGTCATGAACACTGAAGCTTTCTTT; cdr3_aa: CASSLITGLVMNTEAFF
d_call: -; clone_size: -; v_call: TRBV5-8; j_call: TRBJ1-1; cdr3_nt: TGTGCCAGCAGCTTGGAGGTAGGGCTGGTCACCGCTGAAGCTTTCTTT; cdr3_aa: CASSLEVGLVTAEAFF
d_call: -; clone_size: few; v_call: TRBV29-1; j_call: TRBJ2-7; cdr3_nt: TGCAGCGCTCTGGACGGCAGGGAGTACGAGCAGTACTTC; cdr3_aa: CSALDGREYEQYF
d_call: TRBD2; clone_size: few; v_call: TRBV14; j_call: TRBJ2-3; cdr3_nt: TGTGCCAGCAGCCGCGGGACTTCAGGACTAGCGGGACGAGATACGCAGTATTTT; cdr3_aa: CASSRGTSGLAGRDTQYF
d_call: TRBD1; clone_size: -; v_call: TRBV5-4; j_call: TRBJ1-2; cdr3_nt: TGTGCCAGCAGCCTTTCCGGGACAGATCACTATGGCTACACCTTC; cdr3_aa: CASSLSGTDHYGYTF
d_call: -; clone_size: many; v_call: TRBV6-1; j_call: TRBJ2-7; cdr3_nt: TGTGCCAGCAGTGAATTCTACGAGCAGTACTTC; cdr3_aa: CASSEFYEQYF
d_call: -; clone_size: many; v_call: TRBV19; j_call: TRBJ2-2; cdr3_nt: TGTGCCAGTAGTATACACAGGGCCGGGGAGCTGTTTTTT; cdr3_aa: CASSIHRAGELFF
d_call: TRBD1; clone_size: few; v_call: TRBV2; j_call: TRBJ2-5; cdr3_nt: TGTGCCAGCAGGAAACAGGGGGCGGGGGTCCAAGAGACCCAGTACTTC; cdr3_aa: CASRKQGAGVQETQYF